Listed below are T cell receptor beta chains from one sample, sequenced in a study of T cell responses to AZD1222 COVID-19 vaccine. Profiled with immunoSEQ multiplex PCR; TCRdb holds only in-frame clones, not every one. The sample includes some 150,000 clones, more than 85% of them seen just once. Sequenced material: peripheral blood, taken on day 0 of AZD1222 vaccination. The receptors were gathered from an adult in good health. Both conserved end residues are part of each CDR3. D genes are given only for firm matches.

>TRBV5-5|TRBJ1-2|-
TGTGCCAGCAGCCCGGTGGGGGTGGGCTATGGCTACACCTTC
CASSPVGVGYGYTF
>TRBV5-1|TRBJ2-1|-
TGCGCCAGCAGCGGGGCCGACTCCTACAATGAGCAGTTCTTC
CASSGADSYNEQFF
>TRBV9|TRBJ2-3|TRBD1
TGTGCCAGCAGCGGACAGGGGGAAGATACGCAGTATTTT
CASSGQGEDTQYF
>TRBV5-1|TRBJ2-7|TRBD2
TGCGCCAGCAGGGACCCGAGAAGAGTTCCGGCTAGCGGGGAAGGCGAGCAGTACTTC
CASRDPRRVPASGEGEQYF
>TRBV5-8|TRBJ1-1|-
TGTGCCAGCAGCTTGGACGGAAGGGGGGACACTGAAGCTTTCTTT
CASSLDGRGDTEAFF
>TRBV20-1|TRBJ2-3|-
TGCAGTGCAAAGATGCGGGATACGCAGTATTTT
CSAKMRDTQYF
>TRBV28|TRBJ1-1|-
TGTGCCAGCATCGGGGGACTGAACACTGAAGCTTTCTTT
CASIGGLNTEAFF
>TRBV12-3/TRBV12-4|TRBJ2-5|-
TGTGCCAGCAGACTAGCACGGAGAGAGACCCAGTACTTC
CASRLARRETQYF
>TRBV5-1|TRBJ2-3|TRBD1
TGCGCCAGCGCCAACGGACAGGGGGCAGATACGCAGTATTTT
CASANGQGADTQYF
>TRBV5-4|TRBJ2-7|TRBD2
TGTGCCAGCAGCTTGGAGGCGGGGGGCTACGAGCAGTACTTC
CASSLEAGGYEQYF
>TRBV4-1|TRBJ2-1|-
TGCGCCAGCAGCCAAGTTTTTCATAAGGAACACAATGAGCAGTTCTTC
CASSQVFHKEHNEQFF
>TRBV19|TRBJ1-5|-
TGTGCCAGCGCAGTCGACCTTACAGGGCTAAGTCAGCCCCAGCATTTT
CASAVDLTGLSQPQHF